Here is one TCR beta chain with its context. Original analysis: Amplification from reference gene primers served as the basis for estimated nucleated cell counts. TCRdb's copy holds only in-frame clones and misses some; the assay was immunoSEQ multiplex PCR. The V and J calls and clone size are taken from that table; D and trimming were inferred from the DNA. This table holds approximately 68,000 clones, roughly 84% found once. These data originate in a study of blood T cell repertoires in COVID-19. Across the study: Material from acute and convalescent COVID-19 was sourced from the United States, Italy and Spain. Nucleic acid was either cDNA or gDNA, and it came from T cells, B-cell-depleted T cells, or PBMCs.

Germline CDR1 reads SGHTA; CDR2 reads FQGNSA. V was clipped by 8 bases and J by 7 bases; unmatched bases: 7. The length of the CDR3 is 12 residues. This receptor was obtained from a woman between 55 and 75 years old with acute or convalescent COVID-19. Sequencing was done on a sample of peripheral blood. This rearrangement joins TRBV7-2 to TRBJ1-1, with 7 bases aligning to TRBD1. CDR3 DNA sequence: TGTGCCAGCGGTTGGACAGGAGTTGAAGCTTTCTTT. The encoded protein is CASGWTGVEAFF.